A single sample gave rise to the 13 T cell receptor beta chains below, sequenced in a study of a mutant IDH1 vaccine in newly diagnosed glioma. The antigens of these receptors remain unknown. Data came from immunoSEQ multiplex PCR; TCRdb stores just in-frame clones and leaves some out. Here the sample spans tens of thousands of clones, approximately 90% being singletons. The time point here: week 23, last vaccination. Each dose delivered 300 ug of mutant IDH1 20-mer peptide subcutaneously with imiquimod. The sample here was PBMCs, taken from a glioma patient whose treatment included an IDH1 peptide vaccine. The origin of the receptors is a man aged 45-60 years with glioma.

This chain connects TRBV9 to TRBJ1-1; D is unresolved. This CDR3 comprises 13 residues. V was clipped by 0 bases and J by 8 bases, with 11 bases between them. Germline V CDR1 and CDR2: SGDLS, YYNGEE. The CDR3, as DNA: TGTGCCAGCAGCGTAGAAGTAGGAAGAGAAGCTTTCTTT. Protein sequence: CASSVEVGREAFF.

The CDR3 sequence: CASSPRFDMGNSPLHF. DNA of the CDR3: TGTGCCAGCTCACCACGCTTTGACATGGGTAATTCACCCCTCCACTTT. The chain couples TRBV18 to TRBJ1-6, with unresolved D. Trimming took off 1 base at V and 6 bases at J, with 13 bases between the two ends. The germline gives CDR1 KGHSH, CDR2 LQKENI. The CDR3 is made up of 16 amino acids.

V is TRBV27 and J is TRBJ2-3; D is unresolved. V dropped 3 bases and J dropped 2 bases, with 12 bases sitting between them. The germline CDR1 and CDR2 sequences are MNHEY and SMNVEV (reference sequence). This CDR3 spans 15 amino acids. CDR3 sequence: CASSFLVENTDTQYF. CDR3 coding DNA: TGTGCCAGCAGTTTCTTGGTAGAAAACACAGATACGCAGTATTTT.

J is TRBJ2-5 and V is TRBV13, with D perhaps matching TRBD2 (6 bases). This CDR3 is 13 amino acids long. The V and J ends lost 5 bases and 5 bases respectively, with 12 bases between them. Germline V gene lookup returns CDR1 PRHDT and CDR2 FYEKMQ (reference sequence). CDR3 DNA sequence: TGTGCCAGCAGCCGAAGACGGGGGGAGACCCAGTACTTC. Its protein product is CASSRRRGETQYF.

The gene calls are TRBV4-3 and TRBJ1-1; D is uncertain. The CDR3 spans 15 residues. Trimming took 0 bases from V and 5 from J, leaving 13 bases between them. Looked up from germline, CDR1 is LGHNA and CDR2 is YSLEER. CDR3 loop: CASSQDLNLWTEAFF. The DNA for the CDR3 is TGCGCCAGCAGCCAAGATCTAAATTTGTGGACTGAAGCTTTCTTT.

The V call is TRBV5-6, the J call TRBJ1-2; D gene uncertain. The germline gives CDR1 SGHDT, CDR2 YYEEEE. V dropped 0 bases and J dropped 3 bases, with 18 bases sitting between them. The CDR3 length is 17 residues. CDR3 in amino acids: CASSLGALGEPDYGYTF. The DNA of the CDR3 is TGTGCCAGCAGCTTGGGGGCTTTAGGCGAACCCGACTATGGCTACACCTTC.

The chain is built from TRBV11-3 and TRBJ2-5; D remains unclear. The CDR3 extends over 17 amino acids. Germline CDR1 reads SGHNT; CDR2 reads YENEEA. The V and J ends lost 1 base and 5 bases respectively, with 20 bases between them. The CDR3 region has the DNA TGTGCCAGCAGCTTAGGCGTGCCGCAAACCGTCAGTGAGACCCAGTACTTC. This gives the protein CASSLGVPQTVSETQYF.

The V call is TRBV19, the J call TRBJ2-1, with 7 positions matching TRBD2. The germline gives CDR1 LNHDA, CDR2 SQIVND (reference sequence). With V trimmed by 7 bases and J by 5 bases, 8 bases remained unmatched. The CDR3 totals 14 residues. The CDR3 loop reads CASIDRTRNNEQFF. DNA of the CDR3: TGTGCCAGTATTGATCGGACTAGGAACAATGAGCAGTTCTTC. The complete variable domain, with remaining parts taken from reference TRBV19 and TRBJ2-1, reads DGGITQSPKYLFRKEGQNVTLSCEQNLNHDAMYWYRQDPGQGLRLIYYSQIVNDFQKGDIAEGYSVSREKKESFPLTVTSAQKNPTAFYLCASIDRTRNNEQFFGPGTRLTVL.

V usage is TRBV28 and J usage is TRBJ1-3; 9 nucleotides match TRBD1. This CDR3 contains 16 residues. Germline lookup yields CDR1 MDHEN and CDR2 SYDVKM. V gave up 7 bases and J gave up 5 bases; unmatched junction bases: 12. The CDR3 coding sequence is TGTGCCAGCACCCCCCCAGGAGGACAGGGGAGAAACACCATATATTTT. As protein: CASTPPGGQGRNTIYF.

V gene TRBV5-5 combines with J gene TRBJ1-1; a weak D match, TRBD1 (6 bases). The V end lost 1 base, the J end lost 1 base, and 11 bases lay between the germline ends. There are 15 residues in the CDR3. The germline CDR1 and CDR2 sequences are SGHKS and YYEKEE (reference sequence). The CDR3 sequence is CASSLFGGANTEAFF. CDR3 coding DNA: TGTGCCAGCAGCTTGTTCGGGGGCGCGAACACTGAAGCTTTCTTT.

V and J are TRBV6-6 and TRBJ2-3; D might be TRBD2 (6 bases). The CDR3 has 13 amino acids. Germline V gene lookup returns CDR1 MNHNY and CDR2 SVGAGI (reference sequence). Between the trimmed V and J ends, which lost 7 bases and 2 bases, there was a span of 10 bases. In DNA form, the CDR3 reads TGTGCCAGCATAGCGGCGCCCACAGATACGCAGTATTTT. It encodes CASIAAPTDTQYF.

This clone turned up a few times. The chain's CDR3 is CASSQDRGGRGGTEAFF. The CDR3 DNA follows: TGTGCCAGCAGCCAAGATCGGGGGGGCCGCGGTGGCACTGAAGCTTTCTTT. V usage is TRBV4-2 and J usage is TRBJ1-1; D may be TRBD1 (6 bases). The length of the CDR3 is 17 residues. CDR1 is LGHNA, CDR2 YNFKEQ, per germline. The V end was cut by 0 bases, the J end by 4 bases, with 18 bases between.

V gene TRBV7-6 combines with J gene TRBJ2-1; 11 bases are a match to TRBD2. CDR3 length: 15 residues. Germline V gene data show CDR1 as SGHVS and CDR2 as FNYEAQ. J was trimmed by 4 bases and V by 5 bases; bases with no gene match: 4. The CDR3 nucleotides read TGTGCCAGCAGCCACGGGACTAGCGGATACAATGAGCAGTTCTTC. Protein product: CASSHGTSGYNEQFF.